This T cell receptor beta chain was sequenced in a study of shared clonotypes between healthy human individuals. Study-wide results and caveats: Shared clonotypes across all four donors exceeded non-shared ones in generation probability. Memory subsets generally showed smaller estimated richness than naive subsets did. Several donors had 4% to 5% of their naive CD4 clonotypes in common.

Donors had no recently reported acute infections or vaccinations and were HIV-negative. Profiled with immunoSEQ multiplex PCR; TCRdb holds only in-frame clones, not every one. This table has over a million clones, approximately 96% appearing once. In regard to this clone: Its matching antigen is unknown.

Trimming took 0 bases from V and 1 from J, leaving 31 bases between them. This CDR3 has 22 amino acids. Germline V gene sequence: CDR1 GTSNPN, CDR2 SVGIG (reference sequence). The chain combines TRBV30 with TRBJ2-1; TRBD1 is a possible D gene (6 bases). This receptor was identified in a man aged 30 to 45 in good health. The sequencing sample was made of naive CD4+ T cells sorted from blood. Subset noted: CD45RA+ positively selected. The CDR3 sequence: CAWSVLSSQNRVGRMSYNEQFF. The DNA of the CDR3 is TGTGCCTGGAGTGTACTCTCAAGTCAAAACAGGGTGGGACGTATGTCCTACAATGAGCAGTTCTTC.